Sequencing of this T cell receptor beta chain was carried out in a study of breast tumors, draining lymph nodes, adjacent tissues. This clonotype was counted at least ten times. The antigen is unknown. The lymph nodes were axillary draining lymph nodes from breast cancer patients. Study-level results: The data were judged consistent with most tumor T cells coming from lymph node and expanding in tumor.

TCRdb redid the calling of the multiplex PCR reads with MiXCR, one entry per CDR3 protein. The sample comprises some 250,000 distinct CDR3 sequences, roughly a third of which are singletons, and over 3.5% rests with the top ten. Germline values: CDR1 SGHVS, CDR2 FNYEAQ. Trimming took off 5 bases at V and 2 bases at J, with 5 bases between the two ends. This CDR3 spans 12 amino acids. The chain joins TRBV7-6 to TRBJ2-3; D unresolved. What was sequenced was axillary lymph node tissue. The TCR was taken from a female donor with breast cancer. Some clones in this sample may be carry-over from other donors' samples. CDR3 sequence: CASSRLTDTQYF. DNA of the CDR3: TGTGCCAGCAGCAGACTCACAGATACGCAGTATTTT.